These 30 T cell receptor beta chains came from one sample sequenced in a study of a mutant IDH1 vaccine in newly diagnosed glioma. The assay was immunoSEQ multiplex PCR, and TCRdb's table has in-frame clones only and misses some. The sample includes around 67,000 clones, around 83% of them seen just once. Specified time point: baseline, week 1 (first vaccination visit). Treatment in this sample: pre-vaccination baseline after standard-of-care therapy. Here the sequenced sample was peripheral blood mononuclear cells (PBMCs), taken from a glioma patient treated with radiotherapy, temozolomide or both. The receptors shown here come from a woman younger than 30 with glioma. Some clones in this sample may be carry-over from other donors' samples.

This clone appeared a single time. This sequence joins TRBV15 and TRBJ1-1, with D unclear. CDR1 and CDR2 from the germline V gene are LNHNV and YYDKDF (reference sequence). V lost 3 bases and J 3 bases, leaving 11 bases between the germline ends. The CDR3 is 14 amino acids. Written as DNA, the CDR3 is TGTGCCACCAGCAGCCTAGGAGGCGACACTGAAGCTTTCTTT. The encoded protein is CATSSLGGDTEAFF.

This sequence joins TRBV6-5 and TRBJ1-1; D is unresolved. Trimming took off 4 bases at V and 6 bases at J, with 9 bases between the two ends. Germline V lookup: CDR1 MNHEY, CDR2 SVGAGI. There are 12 residues in the CDR3. The CDR3 nucleotides are TGTGCCAGCAGTTCCCCTGGGGCTGAAGCTTTCTTT. It yields the protein CASSSPGAEAFF.

The chain combines TRBV27 with TRBJ2-4; D unclear. Trimming took 6 bases from V and 9 from J, leaving 15 bases between them. Germline V gene lookup returns CDR1 MNHEY and CDR2 SMNVEV (reference sequence). The CDR3 covers 13 residues. CDR3 bases: TGTGCCAGCAGCCCACACGAGACCCGCATTCAGTACTTC. It is translated as CASSPHETRIQYF.

The chain carries TRBV5-1 and TRBJ2-1, with 8 bases fitting TRBD1. V shed 4 bases, J shed 4 bases, and the junction held 7 bases outside the gene matches. Germline lookup yields CDR1 SGHRS and CDR2 YFSETQ. The CDR3 covers 15 residues. The CDR3 is CASSARDRLYNEQFF. The CDR3 DNA reads TGCGCCAGCAGCGCCCGGGACAGGCTATACAATGAGCAGTTCTTC.

This clone has a handful of counts. The chain employs TRBV5-6 and TRBJ2-2, with TRBD2 identical over 10 bases. J gave up 7 bases and V 0 bases, and 3 bases lay outside the gene matches. There are 15 residues in the CDR3. The germline gives CDR1 SGHDT, CDR2 YYEEEE. This CDR3 is CASSLELAGLGELFF. DNA of the CDR3: TGTGCCAGCAGCTTGGAACTAGCGGGGCTCGGGGAGCTGTTTTTT.

This clone appeared a single time. The genes are TRBV7-9 and TRBJ2-2; maybe TRBD1 (6 bases). CDR1 SEHNR and CDR2 FQNEAQ come from the germline V gene (reference sequence). This CDR3 has 13 amino acids. V was trimmed by 11 bases and J by 3 bases, leaving 13 bases between them. CDR3 nucleotide sequence: TGTGCCGGTTACAGGGTATACACCGGGGAGCTGTTTTTT. Amino acid sequence: CAGYRVYTGELFF.

The chain has TRBV7-6 and TRBJ2-7; the match to TRBD1 covers 8 bases. Losses at the gene ends were 2 bases for V and 7 bases for J; bases not matched to a gene: 4. Per germline, CDR1 SGHVS and CDR2 FNYEAQ. The CDR3 totals 13 residues. CDR3 sequence reads: CASSLQGAREQYF. The CDR3 coding sequence is TGTGCCAGCAGCTTACAGGGGGCCCGGGAGCAGTACTTC.

The chain recombines TRBV25-1 with TRBJ1-2; D remains ambiguous. The V and J ends lost 3 bases and 4 bases respectively, with 9 bases between them. Germline values: CDR1 MGHDK, CDR2 SYGVNS. The CDR3 covers 13 residues. CDR3 loop: CASSDHMSYGYTF. CDR3 coding DNA: TGTGCCAGCAGTGACCACATGAGCTATGGCTACACCTTC.

In its sample, this clone was seen a few times. J is TRBJ2-7 and V is TRBV7-6; D might be TRBD2 (5 bases). The CDR3 consists of 14 residues. Germline loops: CDR1 SGHVS, CDR2 FNYEAQ. Trimming took 1 base from V and 6 from J, leaving 13 bases between them. The CDR3: CASSLVIGEGEQYF. The CDR3, as DNA: TGTGCCAGCAGCTTAGTTATCGGAGAGGGCGAGCAGTACTTC.

The chain carries TRBV19 and TRBJ2-7; TRBD1 might be the D (5 bases). CDR1 is LNHDA, CDR2 SQIVND, per germline (reference sequence). Trimming removed 5 bases from V and 0 bases from J, with 14 bases in between. CDR3 length: 15 amino acids. The CDR3: CASSLDSPSSYEQYF. CDR3 nucleotide sequence: TGTGCCAGTAGTCTCGACAGTCCCAGCTCCTACGAGCAGTACTTC.

The J gene is TRBJ1-5, the V gene TRBV5-6; TRBD1 agrees at 8 bases. The V segment lost 5 bases and the J segment 6 bases; nucleotides outside the gene matches: 7. Germline-derived CDR1 and CDR2 are SGHDT and YYEEEE. The CDR3 loop spans 14 amino acids. As DNA, the CDR3 is TGTGCCAGCAGTTTAGGACAGGGTGGTCAGCCCCAGCATTTT. Protein sequence: CASSLGQGGQPQHF.

In this sample, this clone turned up once. The J gene is TRBJ2-7, the V gene TRBV2, with D tentatively TRBD1 (6 bases). This CDR3 has 13 residues. Trimming cost V 9 bases and J 5 bases, with 17 bases left between them. CDR1 and CDR2 (germline): SNHLY, FYNNEI. The CDR3 DNA follows: TGTGCCAGTTCTCAGGGGCCGAGAGACGAGCAGTACTTC. Translated: CASSQGPRDEQYF.

The genes are TRBV28 and TRBJ1-1, with 9 bases matching TRBD1. J lost 10 bases, V lost 5 bases, and 2 bases had no gene match. The CDR3 loop spans 11 amino acids. Germline-derived CDR1 and CDR2 are MDHEN and SYDVKM. The CDR3 loop is CASSLTGGAFF. The CDR3 nucleotides read TGTGCCAGCAGTCTGACAGGGGGAGCTTTCTTT.

The chain employs TRBV7-9 and TRBJ1-2, with D unclear. Germline CDR1 SEHNR, CDR2 FQNEAQ (reference sequence). V was shortened by 4 bases and J by 5 bases, with 11 bases between the two germline ends. The CDR3 contains 13 residues. CDR3 loop: CASSYGPTYGYTF. Written as DNA, the CDR3 is TGTGCCAGCAGCTACGGTCCAACGTATGGCTACACCTTC.

The CDR3 DNA reads TGTGCCAGCAGCAGCAATTTCGGCAGGGGGAGCTATGGCTACACCTTC. This sequence encodes CASSSNFGRGSYGYTF. This sequence joins TRBV5-4 and TRBJ1-2; 7 bases agree with TRBD1. This CDR3 has 16 amino acids. V trimming: 4 bases; J trimming: 4 bases; junction bases outside the gene matches: 13. CDR1 and CDR2 from the germline V gene are SGHNT and YYREEE (reference sequence).

The J gene is TRBJ1-2, the V gene TRBV6-5; TRBD1 matches 9 bases. V trimming: 6 bases; J trimming: 8 bases; junction bases outside the gene matches: 7. The germline V gene encodes CDR1 MNHEY and CDR2 SVGAGI. The CDR3 totals 13 residues. CDR3 sequence: CASRDWDREGYTF. CDR3 sequence (DNA): TGTGCCAGCAGGGATTGGGACAGGGAGGGCTACACCTTC.

The chain links TRBV19 to TRBJ1-1; no definite D call. The CDR3 has 15 residues. The V end was cut by 7 bases, the J end by 1 base, with 16 bases between. CDR1 and CDR2 (germline): LNHDA, SQIVND (reference sequence). CDR3 coding DNA: TGTGCCAGTAAGTCCCAGGAACTTGCGAACACTGAAGCTTTCTTT. Protein: CASKSQELANTEAFF. The full variable domain, in which reference TRBV19 and TRBJ1-1 provide the parts outside the CDR3, is DGGITQSPKYLFRKEGQNVTLSCEQNLNHDAMYWYRQDPGQGLRLIYYSQIVNDFQKGDIAEGYSVSREKKESFPLTVTSAQKNPTAFYLCASKSQELANTEAFFGQGTRLTVV.

The chain employs TRBV27 and TRBJ1-2, with D perhaps matching TRBD1 (6 bases). V lost 6 bases to trimming and J lost 2 bases, with 16 bases between them. The CDR3 sequence is 15 residues long. CDR1 MNHEY and CDR2 SMNVEV come from the germline V gene (reference sequence). CDR3 amino acids: CASRGTGRQNYGYTF. The CDR3 DNA sequence: TGTGCCAGCAGGGGTACAGGGCGACAAAACTATGGCTACACCTTC.

This sequence joins TRBV19 and TRBJ1-1; D is undetermined. Trimming stripped 4 bases from V and 1 base from J, with 10 bases between. CDR1 and CDR2 (germline): LNHDA, SQIVND (reference sequence). There are 14 residues in the CDR3. The CDR3 protein is CASSTRSGNTEAFF. The CDR3 DNA follows: TGTGCCAGTAGTACCCGGTCGGGGAACACTGAAGCTTTCTTT. The complete variable domain, with remaining parts taken from reference TRBV19 and TRBJ1-1, reads DGGITQSPKYLFRKEGQNVTLSCEQNLNHDAMYWYRQDPGQGLRLIYYSQIVNDFQKGDIAEGYSVSREKKESFPLTVTSAQKNPTAFYLCASSTRSGNTEAFFGQGTRLTVV.

This clone appeared a few times. The gene calls are TRBV29-1 and TRBJ1-5; D gene uncertain. Germline CDR1 reads SQVTM; CDR2 reads ANQGSEA. This CDR3 comprises 13 residues. Trimming took off 4 bases at V and 4 bases at J, with 11 bases between the two ends. CDR3 bases: TGCAGCGTTGGGGGAACTCGTAATCAGCCCCAGCATTTT. Encoded protein: CSVGGTRNQPQHF. Variable domain in full (rest from reference TRBV29-1 and TRBJ1-5): SAVISQKPSRDICQRGTSLTIQCQVDSQVTMMFWYRQQPGQSLTLIATANQGSEATYESGFVIDKFPISRPNLTFSTLTVSNMSPEDSSIYLCSVGGTRNQPQHFGDGTRLSIL.

This clone is a singleton in its sample. This chain uses TRBV2 with TRBJ2-7; a possible D gene is TRBD1 (5 bases). Germline V gene data show CDR1 as SNHLY and CDR2 as FYNNEI. Trimming pared 5 bases from V and 3 bases from J, leaving 14 bases between. There are 14 residues in the CDR3. The CDR3 sequence is CASSQDSSLYEQYF. CDR3 DNA sequence: TGTGCCAGCAGTCAAGACAGCTCCCTCTACGAGCAGTACTTC.

This chain connects TRBV19 to TRBJ2-1; 7 bases align to TRBD1. From germline, CDR1 is LNHDA and CDR2 SQIVND (reference sequence). V dropped 4 bases and J dropped 2; count of bases not matched to a gene: 8. The CDR3 sequence is 16 residues long. CDR3 nucleotide sequence: TGTGCCAGTAGTACCCGAACAGGGGCCCCCTACAATGAGCAGTTCTTC. Its protein product is CASSTRTGAPYNEQFF.

The rearrangement links TRBV5-4 to TRBJ2-7, with D unclear. V was clipped by 3 bases and J by 6 bases, with 19 bases between them. The germline V gene encodes CDR1 SGHNT and CDR2 YYREEE (reference sequence). The CDR3 consists of 15 residues. This chain's CDR3 is CASSSITKGFFEQYF. The CDR3 nucleotides are TGTGCCAGCAGCTCCATCACTAAAGGGTTTTTCGAGCAGTACTTC.

The genes are TRBV9 and TRBJ1-4; 10 bases map to TRBD1. The CDR3 sequence is 18 residues long. Germline CDR1 reads SGDLS; CDR2 reads YYNGEE. V shed 1 base, J shed 5 bases, and the junction held 11 bases outside the gene matches. The CDR3 DNA is TGTGCCAGCAGCGTAAGGGGGACAGGGGAAGGACTGAATGAAAAACTGTTTTTT. It codes for CASSVRGTGEGLNEKLFF. Variable domain in full (rest from reference TRBV9 and TRBJ1-4): DSGVTQTPKHLITATGQRVTLRCSPRSGDLSVYWYQQSLDQGLQFLIQYYNGEERAKGNILERFSAQQFPDLHSELNLSSLELGDSALYFCASSVRGTGEGLNEKLFFGSGTQLSVL.

The rearrangement links TRBV14 to TRBJ2-1; perhaps TRBD2 as D (6 bases). Looked up from germline, CDR1 is SGHDN and CDR2 is FVKESK. This CDR3 has 17 residues. V lost 3 bases and J lost 9, with 24 bases in between. This chain's CDR3 is CASSHPLAGPAGGEQFF. The CDR3 nucleotides read TGTGCCAGCAGCCACCCCCTTGCAGGACCGGCCGGGGGTGAGCAGTTCTTC.

The chain joins TRBV20-1 to TRBJ2-3; D unresolved. The CDR3 is 11 amino acids. Looked up from germline, CDR1 is DFQATT and CDR2 is SNEGSKA (reference sequence). The ends were cut back, 3 bases at V and 5 bases at J, with 6 bases in the middle. The CDR3 sequence: CSASGEDTQYF. CDR3 sequence (DNA): TGCAGTGCTAGTGGGGAAGATACGCAGTATTTT.

J is TRBJ1-2 and V is TRBV6-5; D call uncertain. Trimming took 6 bases from V and 8 from J, leaving 10 bases between them. Germline values: CDR1 MNHEY, CDR2 SVGAGI. This CDR3 region has 11 residues. The CDR3 DNA is TGTGCCAGCAGCGACTCCGTAGGCTACACCTTC. Amino acids: CASSDSVGYTF.

This rearrangement joins TRBV14 to TRBJ1-6; 9 bases are shared with TRBD1. CDR1 and CDR2 (germline): SGHDN, FVKESK. The junction had 5 bases not matched to a gene; V was cut back by 2 bases and J by 9 bases. The length of the CDR3 is 15 residues. The CDR3 DNA follows: TGTGCCAGCAGCCAACTGACAGGGGGAAGTTCACCCCTCCACTTT. Translated, it gives CASSQLTGGSSPLHF.

In this sample, this clone turned up once. The chain couples TRBV4-3 to TRBJ1-4, with D possibly matching TRBD1 (5 bases). The CDR3 sequence is 14 residues long. Between the trimmed V and J ends, which lost 0 bases and 10 bases, there was a span of 12 bases. The germline CDR1 and CDR2 sequences are LGHNA and YSLEER. The CDR3 sequence: CASSQDSQRGKLFF. For the CDR3, the DNA is TGCGCCAGCAGCCAAGATAGCCAGAGGGGAAAACTGTTTTTT.

This clone has a handful of counts. This chain joins TRBV9 and TRBJ1-3; D ambiguous. Trimming removed 3 bases at V and 2 bases at J, with 6 bases between. The germline gives CDR1 SGDLS, CDR2 YYNGEE. There are 13 residues in the CDR3. CDR3 bases: TGTGCCAGCAGCGCAGTCACTGGAAACACCATATATTTT. As protein: CASSAVTGNTIYF.